This T cell receptor beta chain was documented in a study of T-cell memory formation after mild COVID-19. This clonotype was detected ten times or more. Its antigen is undetermined. 5'RACE with constant-segment primers built TCRalpha and TCRbeta cDNA libraries with UMIs. TCRdb reprocessed the 5' RACE reads with MiXCR, giving one entry per CDR3 protein. Among fewer than 110,000 distinct CDR3 sequences listed, around 14% were seen once. V trimming: 3 bases; J trimming: 2 bases; junction bases outside the gene matches: 6. The CDR3 contains 15 residues. Findings of the study overall: Among clones contracting day 15 to 85, CD4/CD8 was balanced, whereas later expanders leaned CD4+. The authors did not confirm SARS-CoV-2 specificity of second-wave clones peaking day 37.

The rearrangement links TRBV12-3 or TRBV12-4 to TRBJ2-7, with 8 positions matching TRBD2. The material sequenced was PBMCs or a T cell subset sorted from them (not recorded which). This TCR came from a young man who had mild COVID-19 (a few samples of this study predate the infection). Cell type and time point are not known. The CDR3 sequence: CASSFSGGTAYEQYF. The CDR3 bases are TGTGCCAGCAGTTTCAGCGGGGGAACGGCCTACGAGCAGTACTTC.